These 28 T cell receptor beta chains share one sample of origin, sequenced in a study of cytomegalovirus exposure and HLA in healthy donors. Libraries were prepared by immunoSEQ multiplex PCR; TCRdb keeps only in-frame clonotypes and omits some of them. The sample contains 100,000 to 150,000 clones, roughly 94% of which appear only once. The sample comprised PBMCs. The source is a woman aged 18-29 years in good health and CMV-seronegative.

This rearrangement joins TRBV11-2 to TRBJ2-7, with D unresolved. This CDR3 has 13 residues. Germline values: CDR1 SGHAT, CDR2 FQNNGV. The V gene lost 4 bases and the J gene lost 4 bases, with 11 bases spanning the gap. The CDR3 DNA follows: TGTGCCAGCAGCTCCCCGGTTTCTTACGAGCAGTACTTC. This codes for CASSSPVSYEQYF. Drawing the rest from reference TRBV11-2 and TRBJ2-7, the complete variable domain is EAGVAQSPRYKIIEKRQSVAFWCNPISGHATLYWYQQILGQGPKLLIQFQNNGVVDDSQLPKDRFSAERLKGVDSTLKIQPAKLEDSAVYLCASSSPVSYEQYFGPGTRLTVT.

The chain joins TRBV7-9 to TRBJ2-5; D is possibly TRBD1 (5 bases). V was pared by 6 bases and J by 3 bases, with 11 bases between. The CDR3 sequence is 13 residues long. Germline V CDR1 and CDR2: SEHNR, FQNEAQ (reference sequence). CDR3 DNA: TGTGCCAGCAGTACAGGTCATAAAGAGACCCAGTACTTC. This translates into CASSTGHKETQYF.

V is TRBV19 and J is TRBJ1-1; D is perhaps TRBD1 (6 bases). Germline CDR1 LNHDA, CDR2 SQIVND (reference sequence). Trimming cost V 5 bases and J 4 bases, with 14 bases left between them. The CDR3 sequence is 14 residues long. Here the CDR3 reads CASSLWGGGTEAFF. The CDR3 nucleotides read TGTGCCAGTAGTCTGTGGGGAGGGGGCACTGAAGCTTTCTTT. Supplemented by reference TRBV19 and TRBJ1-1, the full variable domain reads DGGITQSPKYLFRKEGQNVTLSCEQNLNHDAMYWYRQDPGQGLRLIYYSQIVNDFQKGDIAEGYSVSREKKESFPLTVTSAQKNPTAFYLCASSLWGGGTEAFFGQGTRLTVV.

The CDR3 is CASSLGSGFTNEKLFF. The CDR3 DNA reads as TGCGCCAGCAGCTTGGGATCGGGGTTTACTAATGAAAAACTGTTTTTT. The J gene is TRBJ1-4, the V gene TRBV5-1; no reliable D call. From germline, CDR1 is SGHRS and CDR2 YFSETQ. CDR3 length: 16 amino acids. V lost 0 bases, J lost 2 bases, and 11 bases lay in between.

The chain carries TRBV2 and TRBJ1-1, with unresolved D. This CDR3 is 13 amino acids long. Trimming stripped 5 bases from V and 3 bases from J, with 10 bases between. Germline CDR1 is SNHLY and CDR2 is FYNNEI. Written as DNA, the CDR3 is TGTGCCAGCAGTCTACAGAGCTACACTGAAGCTTTCTTT. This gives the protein CASSLQSYTEAFF.

CDR3 sequence: CASSEGTTLANTGELFF. The CDR3 DNA follows: TGCGCCAGCAGTGAGGGGACTACCCTCGCGAACACCGGGGAGCTGTTTTTT. This chain links TRBV10-1 with TRBJ2-2; 7 bases are shared with TRBD2. The CDR3 runs to 17 residues. The V gene's germline CDR1 is WNHNN and CDR2 SYGVQD (reference sequence). After removal of 2 bases from V and 0 bases from J, the junction contained 6 bases not matched to a gene.

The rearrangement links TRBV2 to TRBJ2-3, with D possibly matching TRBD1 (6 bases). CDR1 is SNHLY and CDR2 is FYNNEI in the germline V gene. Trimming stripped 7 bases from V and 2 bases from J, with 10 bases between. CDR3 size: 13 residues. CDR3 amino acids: CASKDSFTDTQYF. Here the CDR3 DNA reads TGTGCCAGCAAGGACAGCTTCACAGATACGCAGTATTTT.

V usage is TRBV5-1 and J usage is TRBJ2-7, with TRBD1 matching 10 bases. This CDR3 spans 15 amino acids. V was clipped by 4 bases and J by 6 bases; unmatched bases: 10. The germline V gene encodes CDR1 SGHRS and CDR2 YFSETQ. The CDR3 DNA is TGCGCCAGCAGCCCGGGGGGGGACAGGGGTGCCGAGCAGTACTTC. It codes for CASSPGGDRGAEQYF.

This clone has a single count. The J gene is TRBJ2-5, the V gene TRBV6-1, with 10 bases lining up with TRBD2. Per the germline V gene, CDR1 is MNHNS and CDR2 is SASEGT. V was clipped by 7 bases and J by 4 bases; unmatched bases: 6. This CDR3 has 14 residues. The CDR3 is CASILAGVGETQYF. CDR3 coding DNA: TGTGCCAGCATCCTAGCGGGAGTGGGAGAGACCCAGTACTTC.

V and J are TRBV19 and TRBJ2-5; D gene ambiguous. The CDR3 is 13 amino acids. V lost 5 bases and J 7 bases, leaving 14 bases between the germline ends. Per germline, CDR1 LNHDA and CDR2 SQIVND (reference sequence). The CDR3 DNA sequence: TGTGCCAGTAGTCCCACCGGGTCCGGGACCCAGTACTTC. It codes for CASSPTGSGTQYF.

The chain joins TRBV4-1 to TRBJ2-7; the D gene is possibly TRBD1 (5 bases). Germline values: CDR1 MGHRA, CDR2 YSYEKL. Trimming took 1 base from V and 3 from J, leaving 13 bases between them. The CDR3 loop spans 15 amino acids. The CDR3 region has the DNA TGCGCCAGCAGCCAAGTTCCCCAAGACAGCTACGAGCAGTACTTC. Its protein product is CASSQVPQDSYEQYF.

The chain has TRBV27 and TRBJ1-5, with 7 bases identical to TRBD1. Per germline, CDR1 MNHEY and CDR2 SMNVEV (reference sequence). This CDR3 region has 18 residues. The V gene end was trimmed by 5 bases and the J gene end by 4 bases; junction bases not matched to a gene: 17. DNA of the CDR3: TGTGCCAGCAGTCCATTAAGTCTAGGGGGCTGGAGGAATCAGCCCCAGCATTTT. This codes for CASSPLSLGGWRNQPQHF.

In nucleotides, the CDR3 is TGTGCCAGCAGTTCTAGTGGCTTGGCCAAAAACATTCAGTACTTC. This codes for CASSSSGLAKNIQYF. The chain joins TRBV27 to TRBJ2-4; D call uncertain. CDR1 is MNHEY, CDR2 SMNVEV, per germline (reference sequence). Trimming removed 4 bases at V and 1 base at J, with 11 bases between. The CDR3 totals 15 residues.

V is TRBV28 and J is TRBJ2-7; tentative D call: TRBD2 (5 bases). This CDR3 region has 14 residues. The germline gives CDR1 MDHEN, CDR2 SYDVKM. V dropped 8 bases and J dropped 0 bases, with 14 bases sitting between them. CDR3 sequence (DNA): TGTGCCAGCCTAAAGAGGGCCAACTCCTACGAGCAGTACTTC. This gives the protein CASLKRANSYEQYF.

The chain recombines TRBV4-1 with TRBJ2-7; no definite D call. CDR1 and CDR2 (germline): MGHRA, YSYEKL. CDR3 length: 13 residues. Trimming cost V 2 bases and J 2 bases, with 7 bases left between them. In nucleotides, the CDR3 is TGCGCCAGCAGCCAAAACAGAGCCTACGAGCAGTACTTC. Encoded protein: CASSQNRAYEQYF.

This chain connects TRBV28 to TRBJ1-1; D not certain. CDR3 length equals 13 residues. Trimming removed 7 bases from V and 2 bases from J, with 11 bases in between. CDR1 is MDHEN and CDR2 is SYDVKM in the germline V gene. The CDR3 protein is CASMPWANTEAFF. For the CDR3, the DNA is TGTGCCAGCATGCCCTGGGCTAACACTGAAGCTTTCTTT.

The chain's CDR3 is CASSSKTNTEAFF. In DNA, the CDR3 is TGCGCCAGCAGCTCGAAAACAAACACTGAAGCTTTCTTT. The chain carries TRBV5-1 and TRBJ1-1, with D unclear. The V end was cut by 3 bases, the J end by 2 bases, with 8 bases between. Germline CDR1 and CDR2: SGHRS and YFSETQ. This CDR3 is 13 amino acids long.

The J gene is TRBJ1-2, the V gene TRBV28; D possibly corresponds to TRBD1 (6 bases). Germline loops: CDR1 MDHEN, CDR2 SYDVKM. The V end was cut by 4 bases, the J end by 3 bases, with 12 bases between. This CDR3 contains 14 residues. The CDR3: CASSWQGRDYGYTF. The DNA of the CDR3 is TGTGCCAGCAGTTGGCAGGGGCGAGACTATGGCTACACCTTC.

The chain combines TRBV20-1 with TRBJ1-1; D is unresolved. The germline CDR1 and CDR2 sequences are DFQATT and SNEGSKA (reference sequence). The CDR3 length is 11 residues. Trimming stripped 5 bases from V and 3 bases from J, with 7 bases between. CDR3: CSASLYTEAFF. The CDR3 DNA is TGCAGTGCTTCGTTGTACACTGAAGCTTTCTTT.

The DNA for the CDR3 is TGTGCCAGCTCACCAACTAGTTTCTCCTACGAGCAGTACTTC. Amino acids: CASSPTSFSYEQYF. The chain combines TRBV18 with TRBJ2-7; perhaps TRBD2 as D (5 bases). This CDR3 has 14 residues. Germline CDR1 reads KGHSH; CDR2 reads LQKENI. V lost 2 bases, J lost 0 bases, and 8 bases lay in between.

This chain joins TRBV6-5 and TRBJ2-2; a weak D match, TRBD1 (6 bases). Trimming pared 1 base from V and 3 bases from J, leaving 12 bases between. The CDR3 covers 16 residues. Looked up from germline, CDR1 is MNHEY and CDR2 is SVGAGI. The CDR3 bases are TGTGCCAGCAGTTACTTGGGACATGCTGACACCGGGGAGCTGTTTTTT. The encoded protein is CASSYLGHADTGELFF.

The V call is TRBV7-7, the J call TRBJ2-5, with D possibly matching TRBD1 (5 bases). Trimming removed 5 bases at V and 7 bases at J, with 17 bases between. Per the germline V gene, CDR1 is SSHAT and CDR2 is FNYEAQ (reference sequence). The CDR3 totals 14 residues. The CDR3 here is CASSPARGSMTQYF. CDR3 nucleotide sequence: TGTGCCAGCAGCCCCGCAAGGGGCTCGATGACCCAGTACTTC.

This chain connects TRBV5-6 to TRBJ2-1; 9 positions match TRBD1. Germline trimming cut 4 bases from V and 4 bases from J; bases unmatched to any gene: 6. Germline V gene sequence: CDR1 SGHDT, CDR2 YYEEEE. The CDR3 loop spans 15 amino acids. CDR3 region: CASSLDRGPYNEQFF. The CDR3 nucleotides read TGTGCCAGCAGCCTGGACAGGGGCCCTTACAATGAGCAGTTCTTC.

CDR3 nucleotide sequence: TGTGCCAGCAGCTTATCGAGGGTGGGGGGACGCGAGCAGTACTTC. It yields the protein CASSLSRVGGREQYF. The chain joins TRBV13 to TRBJ2-7, with D perhaps matching TRBD2 (6 bases). The CDR3 consists of 15 residues. V lost 2 bases and J lost 6, with 17 bases in between. The V gene's germline CDR1 is PRHDT and CDR2 FYEKMQ (reference sequence).

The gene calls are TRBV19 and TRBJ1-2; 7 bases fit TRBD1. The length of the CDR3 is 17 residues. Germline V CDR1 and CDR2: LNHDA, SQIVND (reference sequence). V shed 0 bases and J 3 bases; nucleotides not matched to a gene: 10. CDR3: CASSIDHGTVSYYGYTF. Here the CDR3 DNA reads TGTGCCAGTAGTATAGATCACGGGACAGTCTCTTACTATGGCTACACCTTC.

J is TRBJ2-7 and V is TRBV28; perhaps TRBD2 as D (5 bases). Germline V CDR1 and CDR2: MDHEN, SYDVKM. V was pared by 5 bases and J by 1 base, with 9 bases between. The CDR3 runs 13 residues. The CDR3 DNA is TGTGCCAGCAGTGCCCGGACTTCCTACGAGCAGTACTTC. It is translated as CASSARTSYEQYF.

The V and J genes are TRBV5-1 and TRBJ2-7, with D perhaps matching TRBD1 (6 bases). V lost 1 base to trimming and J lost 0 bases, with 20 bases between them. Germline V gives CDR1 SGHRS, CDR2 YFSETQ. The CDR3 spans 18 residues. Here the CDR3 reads CASSLSPGAWDFSYEQYF. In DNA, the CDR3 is TGCGCCAGCAGCTTGTCACCAGGGGCCTGGGATTTCTCCTACGAGCAGTACTTC.

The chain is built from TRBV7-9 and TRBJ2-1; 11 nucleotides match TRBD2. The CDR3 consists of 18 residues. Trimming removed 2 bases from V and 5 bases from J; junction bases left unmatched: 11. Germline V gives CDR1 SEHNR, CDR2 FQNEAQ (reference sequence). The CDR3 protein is CASSLIYSGTSGHNEQFF. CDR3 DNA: TGTGCCAGCAGCTTAATTTATTCAGGGACTAGCGGTCACAATGAGCAGTTCTTC. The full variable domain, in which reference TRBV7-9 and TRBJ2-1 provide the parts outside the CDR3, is DTGVSQNPRHKITKRGQNVTFRCDPISEHNRLYWYRQTLGQGPEFLTYFQNEAQLEKSRLLSDRFSAERPKGSFSTLEIQRTEQGDSAMYLCASSLIYSGTSGHNEQFFGPGTRLTVL.